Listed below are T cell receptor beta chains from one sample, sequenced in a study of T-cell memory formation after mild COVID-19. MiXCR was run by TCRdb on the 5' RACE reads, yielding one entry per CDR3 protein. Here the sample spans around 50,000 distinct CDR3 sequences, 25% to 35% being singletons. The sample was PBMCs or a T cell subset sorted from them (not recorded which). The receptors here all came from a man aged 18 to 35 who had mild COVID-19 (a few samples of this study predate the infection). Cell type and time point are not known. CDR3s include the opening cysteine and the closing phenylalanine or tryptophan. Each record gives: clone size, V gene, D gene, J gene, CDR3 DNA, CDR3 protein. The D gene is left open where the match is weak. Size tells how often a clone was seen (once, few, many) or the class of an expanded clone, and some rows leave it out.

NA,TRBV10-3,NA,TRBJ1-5,TGTGCCATCAGTGAGCTACTGAGCGCCGGTCAGCCCCAGCATTTT,CAISELLSAGQPQHF
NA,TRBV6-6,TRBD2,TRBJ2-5,TGTGCCAGCAGTTACTCGACTAGCGACGCCCAAGAGACCCAGTACTTC,CASSYSTSDAQETQYF
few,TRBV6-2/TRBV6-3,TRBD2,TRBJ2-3,TGTGTCAGCAGTCTAGCGGGGGGGCCGACAGATACGCAGTATTTT,CVSSLAGGPTDTQYF
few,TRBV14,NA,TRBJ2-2,TGTGCCACCCAAAACCTGGACACCGGGGAGCTGTTTTTT,CATQNLDTGELFF
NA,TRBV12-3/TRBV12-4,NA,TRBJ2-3,TGTGCCAGCAGTCTTGGGCAGGGTATCAGGCCAGATACGCAGTATTTT,CASSLGQGIRPDTQYF
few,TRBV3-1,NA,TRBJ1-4,TGTGCCAGCAGCCACTCGTCAGTTGCAACTAATGAAAAACTGTTTTTT,CASSHSSVATNEKLFF
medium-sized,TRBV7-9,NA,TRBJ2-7,TGTGCCAGCAGCCCGGGGCAGGTCTACGAGCAGTACTTC,CASSPGQVYEQYF
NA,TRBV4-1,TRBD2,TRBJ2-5,TGCGCCAGCAGCCACGGTCGGGGGGAGGAGACCCAGTACTTC,CASSHGRGEETQYF
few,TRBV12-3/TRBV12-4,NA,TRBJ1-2,TGTGCCAGCAGTTTAGGGGATTGGGGTCCCTATGGCTACACCTTC,CASSLGDWGPYGYTF
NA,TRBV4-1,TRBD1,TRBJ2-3,TGCGCCAGCAGCCAGAGGACAGGGAGCACAGATACGCAGTATTTT,CASSQRTGSTDTQYF
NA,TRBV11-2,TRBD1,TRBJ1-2,TGTGCCAGCAGTCCAGGCCGGTACAGGGGGCCGGGTGGCTACACCTTC,CASSPGRYRGPGGYTF
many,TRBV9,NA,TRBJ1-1,TGTGCCAGCAGCGTGCAGGGTACGAACACTGAAGCTTTCTTT,CASSVQGTNTEAFF
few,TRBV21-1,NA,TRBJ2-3,TGTGCCAGCAGCAAAAAATCGCTAGCGGGGGGCACAGATACGCAGTATTTT,CASSKKSLAGGTDTQYF
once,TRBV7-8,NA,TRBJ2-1,TGTGCCAGCAGCTTTACAGGGTTCAATGAGCAGTTCTTC,CASSFTGFNEQFF
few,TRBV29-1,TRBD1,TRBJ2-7,TGCAGCGTTATCCGGGACAGACCTTACGAGCAGTACTTC,CSVIRDRPYEQYF
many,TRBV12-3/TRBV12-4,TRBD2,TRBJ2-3,TGTGCCAGCACCCTGGGACTAGCGGAATTCACAGATACGCAGTATTTT,CASTLGLAEFTDTQYF
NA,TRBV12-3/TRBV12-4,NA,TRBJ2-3,TGTGCCAGCAGTTGGGCAGGGGGCACAGATACGCAGTATTTT,CASSWAGGTDTQYF
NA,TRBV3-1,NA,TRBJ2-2,TGTGCCAGCAGCCTGGACGAGAACACCGGGGAGCTGTTTTTT,CASSLDENTGELFF
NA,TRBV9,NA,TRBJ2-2,TGTGCCAGCAGCGTAGACGGGAACACCGGGGAGCTGTTTTTT,CASSVDGNTGELFF
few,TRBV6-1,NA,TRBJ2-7,TGTGCCAGCAGTGAAGTCGGCAGGTACTACGAGCAGTACTTC,CASSEVGRYYEQYF
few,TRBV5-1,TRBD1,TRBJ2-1,TGCGCCAGCAGCCGAGACACAGGGGGCTACAATGAGCAGTTCTTC,CASSRDTGGYNEQFF
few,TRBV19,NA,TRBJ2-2,TGTGCCAGTAGCACCGGGACACAGAACACCGGGGAGCTGTTTTTT,CASSTGTQNTGELFF
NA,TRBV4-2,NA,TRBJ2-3,TGTGCCAGCAGCCAACCCGCCGGGACAGATACGCAGTATTTT,CASSQPAGTDTQYF
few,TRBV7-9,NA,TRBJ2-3,TGTGCCAGCAGCTTAGCGCGAGTCTCTAGCACAGATACGCAGTATTTT,CASSLARVSSTDTQYF
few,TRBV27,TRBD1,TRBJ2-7,TGTGCCAGCAGTCCAACAGGGGGCAATATGTACGAGCAGTACTTC,CASSPTGGNMYEQYF
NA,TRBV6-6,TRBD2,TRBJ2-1,TGTGCCAGCAGTCGGACCCTAGCGGGGGAGTACAATGAGCAGTTCTTC,CASSRTLAGEYNEQFF
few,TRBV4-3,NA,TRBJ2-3,TGCGCCAGCAGCCAAGATCTAGGGACTAGCACAGATACGCAGTATTTT,CASSQDLGTSTDTQYF
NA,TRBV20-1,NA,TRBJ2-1,TGCAGTGCCGGGCTTGGGAGCTCCTACAATGAGCAGTTCTTC,CSAGLGSSYNEQFF
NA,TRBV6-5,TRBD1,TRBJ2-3,TGTGCCGCCCGGGACAGATCCACAGATACGCAGTATTTT,CAARDRSTDTQYF
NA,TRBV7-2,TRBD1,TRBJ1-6,TGTGCCAGCAGCTTAGGACAGGGTCTCTCACCCCTCCACTTT,CASSLGQGLSPLHF
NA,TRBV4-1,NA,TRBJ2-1,TGCGCCAGCAGCCAAGACTCGAGCTCCTACAATGAGCAGTTCTTC,CASSQDSSSYNEQFF
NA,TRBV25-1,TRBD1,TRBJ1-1,TGTGCCAGCAGGACAGGGGCTGAAGCTTTCTTT,CASRTGAEAFF
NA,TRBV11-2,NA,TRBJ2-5,TGTGCCAGCAGCTTGGGGCATCCAGGGCAAGAGACCCAGTACTTC,CASSLGHPGQETQYF
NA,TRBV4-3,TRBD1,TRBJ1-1,TGCGCCAGCAGCCAAGACCCTACAGGGGGTAACACTGAAGCTTTCTTT,CASSQDPTGGNTEAFF
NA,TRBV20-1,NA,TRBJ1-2,TGCAGTGCTAGGAGCGGGGGCTTTAACTATGGCTACACCTTC,CSARSGGFNYGYTF
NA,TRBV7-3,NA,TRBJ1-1,TGTGCCAGCAGTCAAACAGGTGAAAAACCGAACACTGAAGCTTTCTTT,CASSQTGEKPNTEAFF
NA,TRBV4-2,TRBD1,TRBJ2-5,TGTGCCAGCAGCCAAGGCGACAGGGGTGGAGAGACCCAGTACTTC,CASSQGDRGGETQYF
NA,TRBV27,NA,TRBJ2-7,TGTGCCAGCAGTGAACTCGGGAGCGAGCAGTACTTC,CASSELGSEQYF
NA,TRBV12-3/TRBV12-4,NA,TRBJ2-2,TGTGCCAGCAGTTTAGTGGTCAGGGTAATATGGTCCACCGGGGAGCTGTTTTTT,CASSLVVRVIWSTGELFF
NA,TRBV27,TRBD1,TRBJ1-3,TGTGCCAGCAGCGACAGGGGAACCGGAAACACCATATATTTT,CASSDRGTGNTIYF
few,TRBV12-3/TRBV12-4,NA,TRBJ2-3,TGTGCCAGCAGTACCCCGCCGGATACGCAGTATTTT,CASSTPPDTQYF
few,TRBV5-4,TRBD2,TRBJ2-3,TGTGCCAGCAGCTCAAGCGGGGCAGGAAGTGCGCAGTATTTT,CASSSSGAGSAQYF
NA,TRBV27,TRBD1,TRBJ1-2,TGTGCCAGCAGTTTATTACCCTCGACAGGGGTTATCTATGGCTACACCTTC,CASSLLPSTGVIYGYTF
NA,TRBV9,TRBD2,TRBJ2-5,TGTGCCAGCAGCCCGGGGGGGCGGGTGCAAGAGACCCAGTACTTC,CASSPGGRVQETQYF
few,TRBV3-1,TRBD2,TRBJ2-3,TGTGCCAGCAGCCCGGGGACTACATCCCTAAGCACAGATACGCAGTATTTT,CASSPGTTSLSTDTQYF
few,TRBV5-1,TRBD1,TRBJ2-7,TGCGCCAGCAGCTACCGACAGGGTCCCTACGAGCAGTACTTC,CASSYRQGPYEQYF
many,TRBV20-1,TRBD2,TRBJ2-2,TGCAGTGCTAGAAGTAGCGGGGACACCGGGGAGCTGTTTTTT,CSARSSGDTGELFF
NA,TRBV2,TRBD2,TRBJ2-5,TGTGCCAGCAGTGACCTAGCGGGGGCGGAAGAGACCCAGTACTTC,CASSDLAGAEETQYF
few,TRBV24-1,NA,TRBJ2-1,TGTGCCACCAGTGCCCGGGTGACAGGGAGGTACAATGAGCAGTTCTTC,CATSARVTGRYNEQFF
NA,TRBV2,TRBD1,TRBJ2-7,TGTGCCAGCAGTGATCAGGGGGCATCCTACGAGCAGTACTTC,CASSDQGASYEQYF
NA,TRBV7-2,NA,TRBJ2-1,TGTGCCAGCAGCTTGGGACTTTCCTACAATGAGCAGTTCTTC,CASSLGLSYNEQFF
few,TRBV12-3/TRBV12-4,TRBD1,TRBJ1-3,TGTGCCAGCGGGACAGGGAAAAGCCAGCGAAACACCATATATTTT,CASGTGKSQRNTIYF
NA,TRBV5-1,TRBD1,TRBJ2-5,TGCGCCAGCAGCTTGAAGGGGGCCACGGGGGAGACCCAGTACTTC,CASSLKGATGETQYF
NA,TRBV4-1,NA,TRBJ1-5,TGCGCCAGCAGTCGACTCTGGGCGGGCAATCAGCCCCAGCATTTT,CASSRLWAGNQPQHF
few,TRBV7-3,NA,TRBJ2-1,TGTGCCAGCAGCTTTTTTGGGTCCGGGTTCAATGAGCAGTTCTTC,CASSFFGSGFNEQFF